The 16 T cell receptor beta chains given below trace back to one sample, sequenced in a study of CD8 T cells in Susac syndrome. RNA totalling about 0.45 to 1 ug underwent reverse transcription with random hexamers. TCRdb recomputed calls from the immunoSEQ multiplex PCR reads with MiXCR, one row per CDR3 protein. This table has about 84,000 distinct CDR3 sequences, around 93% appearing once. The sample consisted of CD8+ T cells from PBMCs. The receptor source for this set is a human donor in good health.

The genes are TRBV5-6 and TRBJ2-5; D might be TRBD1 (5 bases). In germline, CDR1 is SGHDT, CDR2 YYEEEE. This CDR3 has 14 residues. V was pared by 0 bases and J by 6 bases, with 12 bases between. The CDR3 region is CASSLAAGRKTQYF. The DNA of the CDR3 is TGTGCCAGCAGCTTGGCGGCAGGGCGAAAGACCCAGTACTTC. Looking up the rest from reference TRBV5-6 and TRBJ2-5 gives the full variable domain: DAGVTQSPTHLIKTRGQQVTLRCSPKSGHDTVSWYQQALGQGPQFIFQYYEEEERQRGNFPDRFSGHQFPNYSSELNVNALLLGDSALYLCASSLAAGRKTQYFGPGTRLLVL.

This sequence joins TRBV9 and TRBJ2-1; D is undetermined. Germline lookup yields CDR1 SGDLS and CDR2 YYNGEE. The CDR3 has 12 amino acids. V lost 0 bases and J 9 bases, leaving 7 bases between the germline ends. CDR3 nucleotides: TGTGCCAGCAGCGTAGAAGGTGGTGAGCAGTTCTTC. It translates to CASSVEGGEQFF.

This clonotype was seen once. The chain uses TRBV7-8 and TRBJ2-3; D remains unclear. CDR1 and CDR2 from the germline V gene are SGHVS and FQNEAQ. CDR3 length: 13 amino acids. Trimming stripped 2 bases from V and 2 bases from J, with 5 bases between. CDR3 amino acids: CASSLFLTDTQYF. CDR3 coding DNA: TGTGCCAGCAGCTTATTCCTCACAGATACGCAGTATTTT. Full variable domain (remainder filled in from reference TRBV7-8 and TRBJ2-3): GAGVSQSPRYKVAKRGQDVALRCDPISGHVSLFWYQQALGQGPEFLTYFQNEAQLDKSGLPSDRFFAERPEGSVSTLKIQRTQQEDSAVYLCASSLFLTDTQYFGPGTRLTVL.

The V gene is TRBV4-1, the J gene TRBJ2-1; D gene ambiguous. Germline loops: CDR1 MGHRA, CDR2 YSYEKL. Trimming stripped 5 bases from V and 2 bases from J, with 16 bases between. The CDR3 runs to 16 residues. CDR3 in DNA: TGCGCCAGCAGCACCAGAATCTCGGGCACCTACAATGAGCAGTTCTTC. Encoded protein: CASSTRISGTYNEQFF.

CDR3 DNA sequence: TGCAGCGTCCCCGGGACCAATAACTATGGCTACACCTTC. Protein: CSVPGTNNYGYTF. The chain carries TRBV29-1 and TRBJ1-2, with a possible D match to TRBD1 (5 bases). Trimming took off 6 bases at V and 1 base at J, with 12 bases between the two ends. The CDR3 has 13 amino acids. Germline lookup yields CDR1 SQVTM and CDR2 ANQGSEA.

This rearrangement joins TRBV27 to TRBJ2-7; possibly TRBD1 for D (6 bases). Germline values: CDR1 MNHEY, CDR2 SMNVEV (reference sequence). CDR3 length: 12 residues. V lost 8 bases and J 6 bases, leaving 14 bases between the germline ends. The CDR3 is CASGDITGEQYF. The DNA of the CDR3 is TGTGCCAGCGGGGACATAACGGGCGAGCAGTACTTC.

CDR3 DNA: TGTGCCAGCCGGGCCATGAACACTGAAGCTTTCTTT. Translation gives CASRAMNTEAFF. The rearrangement joins TRBV5-4 to TRBJ1-1; D remains ambiguous. This CDR3 contains 12 residues. V gave up 7 bases and J gave up 0 bases, with 7 bases separating them. Germline V gene sequence: CDR1 SGHNT, CDR2 YYREEE (reference sequence).

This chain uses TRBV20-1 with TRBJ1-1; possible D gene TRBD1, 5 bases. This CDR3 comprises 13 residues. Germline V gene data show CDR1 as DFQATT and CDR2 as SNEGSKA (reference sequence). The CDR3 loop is CRAGYGGSTEAFF. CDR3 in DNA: TGCAGGGCCGGATATGGGGGGAGCACTGAAGCTTTCTTT.

The CDR3 loop reads CASSSGLRETQYF. The CDR3 coding sequence is TGTGCCAGCAGTTCCGGACTAAGGGAGACCCAGTACTTC. This rearrangement joins TRBV7-2 to TRBJ2-5; possibly TRBD2 for D (6 bases). This CDR3 region has 13 residues. V dropped 6 bases and J dropped 5 bases, with 13 bases sitting between them. CDR1 and CDR2 (germline): SGHTA, FQGNSA. Combining the CDR3 with reference TRBV7-2 and TRBJ2-5 gives the whole variable domain GAGVSQSPSNKVTEKGKDVELRCDPISGHTALYWYRQSLGQGLEFLIYFQGNSAPDKSGLPSDRFSAERTGGSVSTLTIQRTQQEDSAVYLCASSSGLRETQYFGPGTRLLVL.

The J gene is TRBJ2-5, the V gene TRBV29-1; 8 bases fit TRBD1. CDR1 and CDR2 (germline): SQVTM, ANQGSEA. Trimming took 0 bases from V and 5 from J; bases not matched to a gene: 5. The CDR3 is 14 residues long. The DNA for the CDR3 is TGCAGCGTTGAAGACCCGACAGGGGAGGAGACCCAGTACTTC. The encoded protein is CSVEDPTGEETQYF.

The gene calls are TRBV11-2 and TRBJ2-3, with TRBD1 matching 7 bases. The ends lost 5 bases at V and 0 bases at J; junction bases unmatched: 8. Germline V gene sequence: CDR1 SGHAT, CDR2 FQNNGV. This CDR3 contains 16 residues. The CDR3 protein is CASSPWTGGSTDTQYF. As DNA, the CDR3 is TGTGCCAGCAGCCCATGGACAGGAGGAAGCACAGATACGCAGTATTTT. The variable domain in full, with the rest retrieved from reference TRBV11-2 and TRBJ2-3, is EAGVAQSPRYKIIEKRQSVAFWCNPISGHATLYWYQQILGQGPKLLIQFQNNGVVDDSQLPKDRFSAERLKGVDSTLKIQPAKLEDSAVYLCASSPWTGGSTDTQYFGPGTRLTVL.

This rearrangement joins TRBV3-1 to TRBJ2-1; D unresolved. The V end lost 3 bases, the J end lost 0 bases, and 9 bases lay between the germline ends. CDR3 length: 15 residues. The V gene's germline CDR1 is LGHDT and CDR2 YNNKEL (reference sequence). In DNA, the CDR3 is TGTGCCAGCAGCCATCGCAAAAGCTCCTACAATGAGCAGTTCTTC. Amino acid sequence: CASSHRKSSYNEQFF.

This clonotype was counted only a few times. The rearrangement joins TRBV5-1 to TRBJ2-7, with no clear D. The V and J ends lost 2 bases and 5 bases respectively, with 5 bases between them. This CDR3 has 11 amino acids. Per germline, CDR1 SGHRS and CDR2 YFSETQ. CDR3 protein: CASSFGDEQYF. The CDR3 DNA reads TGCGCCAGCAGCTTCGGTGACGAGCAGTACTTC.

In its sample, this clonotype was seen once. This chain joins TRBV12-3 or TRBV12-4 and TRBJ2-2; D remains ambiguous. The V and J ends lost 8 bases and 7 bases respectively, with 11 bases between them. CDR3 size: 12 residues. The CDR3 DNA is TGTGCCAGCGCCTCGGGTGGCGGGGAGCTGTTTTTT. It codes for CASASGGGELFF.

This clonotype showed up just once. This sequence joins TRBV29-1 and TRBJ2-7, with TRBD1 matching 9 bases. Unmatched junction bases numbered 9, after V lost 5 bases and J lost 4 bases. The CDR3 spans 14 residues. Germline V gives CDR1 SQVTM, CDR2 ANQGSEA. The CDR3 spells CSVCPGDRDYEQYF. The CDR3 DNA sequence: TGCAGCGTTTGTCCGGGGGACAGGGATTACGAGCAGTACTTC.

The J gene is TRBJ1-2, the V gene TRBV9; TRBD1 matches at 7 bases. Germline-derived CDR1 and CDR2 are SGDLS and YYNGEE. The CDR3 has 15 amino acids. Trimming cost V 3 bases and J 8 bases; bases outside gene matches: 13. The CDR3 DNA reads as TGTGCCAGCAGCGCCCTGAACGAGGGGGCAGAAGGCTACACCTTC. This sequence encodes CASSALNEGAEGYTF.